The 27 T cell receptor beta chains reported below all come from one sample, sequenced in a study of blood T cell repertoires in COVID-19. Repertoires were generated with immunoSEQ multiplex PCR, while TCRdb's copy carries only in-frame clones and drops some. The sample has about 480,000 clones; around 90% are singletons. The specimen sequenced was PBMCs or T cells enriched from blood (not recorded which). All receptors derive from a woman aged 18-29 years with acute COVID-19.

As for this clone: Other DNA variants within this sample encode the same CDR3. V is TRBV6-5 and J is TRBJ1-3, with no clear D. Germline CDR1 and CDR2: MNHEY and SVGAGI. Trimming left V 2 bases short and J 0 bases short, with 8 bases between. The CDR3 loop spans 15 amino acids. The CDR3 here is CASSYGGSSGNTIYF. The CDR3 nucleotides are TGTGCCAGCAGTTACGGAGGGTCCTCTGGAAACACCATATATTTT.

This clone has a single count. The chain links TRBV7-9 to TRBJ2-2; 9 bases agree with TRBD2. In germline, CDR1 is SEHNR, CDR2 FQNEAQ (reference sequence). This CDR3 region has 18 residues. Germline trimming cut 5 bases from V and 7 bases from J; bases unmatched to any gene: 17. This chain's CDR3 is CASSRGWAGGPEGGELFF. In DNA, the CDR3 is TGTGCCAGCAGCCGAGGTTGGGCGGGAGGGCCTGAAGGCGGGGAGCTGTTTTTT.

This chain connects TRBV7-6 to TRBJ1-5, with a possible D match to TRBD1 (6 bases). Trimming removed 5 bases from V and 3 bases from J, with 14 bases in between. Germline lookup yields CDR1 SGHVS and CDR2 FNYEAQ. The CDR3 extends over 15 amino acids. This CDR3 reads CASSVGWGPNQPQHF. CDR3 bases: TGTGCCAGCAGCGTTGGGTGGGGGCCCAATCAGCCCCAGCATTTT. The full variable domain, in which reference TRBV7-6 and TRBJ1-5 provide the parts outside the CDR3, is GAGVSQSPRYKVTKRGQDVALRCDPISGHVSLYWYRQALGQGPEFLTYFNYEAQQDKSGLPNDRFSAERPEGSISTLTIQRTEQRDSAMYRCASSVGWGPNQPQHFGDGTRLSIL.

This clone was counted a single time. This sequence joins TRBV12-3 or TRBV12-4 and TRBJ2-7; TRBD1 matches 7 bases. The CDR3 contains 13 residues. V shed 5 bases, J shed 5 bases, and the junction held 6 bases outside the gene matches. The CDR3 sequence is CASSVPGTDEQYF. As DNA, the CDR3 is TGTGCCAGCAGTGTCCCCGGGACAGACGAGCAGTACTTC.

This clone has just a few counts. The rearrangement links TRBV25-1 to TRBJ2-7; D not certain. V was trimmed by 9 bases and J by 2 bases, leaving 14 bases between them. The CDR3 sequence is 13 residues long. Germline V gene sequence: CDR1 MGHDK, CDR2 SYGVNS. CDR3 protein: CASRLDKTYEQYF. The CDR3 DNA is TGTGCCAGTAGACTCGATAAGACCTACGAGCAGTACTTC.

The CDR3 bases are TGTGCCAGCAGTTACCTTAGACTAGCGGAAGAGACCCAGTACTTC. Amino acid sequence: CASSYLRLAEETQYF. The genes are TRBV6-2 or TRBV6-3 and TRBJ2-5, with 9 bases matching TRBD2. V was clipped by 2 bases and J by 3 bases; unmatched bases: 4. The CDR3 consists of 15 residues. From germline, CDR1 is MNHEY and CDR2 SVGEGT.

For the CDR3, the DNA is TGCGCCAGCAGCTTGGAGACAGGGGCCTACGAGCAGTACTTC. It is translated as CASSLETGAYEQYF. V gene TRBV5-1 combines with J gene TRBJ2-7; 8 bases are a match to TRBD1. The CDR3 runs to 14 residues. The germline V gene encodes CDR1 SGHRS and CDR2 YFSETQ. The trim removed 0 bases at V and 2 bases at J, leaving 1 base unmatched.

The V and J genes are TRBV3-1 (or the pseudogene TRBV3-2) and TRBJ2-1; maybe TRBD1 (5 bases). Germline V gene lookup returns CDR1 LGHDT and CDR2 YNNKEL (reference sequence). V dropped 4 bases and J dropped 5 bases, with 9 bases sitting between them. This CDR3 contains 13 residues. The CDR3 protein is CASSPDSNNEQFF. CDR3 DNA sequence: TGTGCCAGCAGCCCCGACAGTAACAATGAGCAGTTCTTC.

V and J are TRBV19 and TRBJ1-1; 7 bases align to TRBD1. CDR3 length equals 16 residues. Germline V gene data show CDR1 as LNHDA and CDR2 as SQIVND (reference sequence). The V and J ends lost 1 base and 11 bases, in that order; junction bases with no gene match: 16. CDR3 region: CASSIGSGTAVSAAFF. The CDR3 region has the DNA TGTGCCAGTAGTATAGGATCCGGGACAGCCGTCTCTGCTGCTTTCTTT.

The chain carries TRBV19 and TRBJ1-5; 11 positions match TRBD1. With 2 bases clipped from V and 2 bases from J, the junction kept 5 bases outside the gene matches. CDR3 length: 17 amino acids. CDR1 and CDR2 (germline): LNHDA, SQIVND (reference sequence). The CDR3 region has the DNA TGTGCCAGTAGTATAAGGACAGGGGGCAAAGGCAATCAGCCCCAGCATTTT. As protein: CASSIRTGGKGNQPQHF.

This chain links TRBV7-2 with TRBJ1-5; TRBD1 is a possible D gene (6 bases). V lost 5 bases and J lost 1, with 15 bases in between. Germline V gives CDR1 SGHTA, CDR2 FQGNSA. This CDR3 is 16 amino acids long. CDR3 DNA sequence: TGTGCCAGCAGCACCCAGGGGATTCGGAGCAATCAGCCCCAGCATTTT. It translates to CASSTQGIRSNQPQHF. The whole variable domain, remainder taken from reference TRBV7-2 and TRBJ1-5, is GAGVSQSPSNKVTEKGKDVELRCDPISGHTALYWYRQSLGQGLEFLIYFQGNSAPDKSGLPSDRFSAERTGGSVSTLTIQRTQQEDSAVYLCASSTQGIRSNQPQHFGDGTRLSIL.

This chain connects TRBV19 to TRBJ1-2, with D possibly being TRBD1 (6 bases). CDR1 LNHDA and CDR2 SQIVND come from the germline V gene (reference sequence). Trimming took 6 bases from V and 8 from J, leaving 10 bases between them. CDR3 length equals 11 residues. The CDR3 is CASRQGYGYTF. CDR3 sequence (DNA): TGTGCCAGTAGACAGGGATACGGCTACACCTTC.

CDR3 bases: TGTGCCACCAGCAATACAGGGTCGAACACTGAAGCTTTCTTT. Translation: CATSNTGSNTEAFF. V gene TRBV15 combines with J gene TRBJ1-1; TRBD1 might be the D (6 bases). This CDR3 region has 14 residues. Germline V gives CDR1 LNHNV, CDR2 YYDKDF (reference sequence). Trimming took off 4 bases at V and 1 base at J, with 10 bases between the two ends.

The chain joins TRBV19 to TRBJ2-1; the D is unclear. The CDR3 totals 17 residues. CDR1 is LNHDA and CDR2 is SQIVND in the germline V gene (reference sequence). V was shortened by 5 bases and J by 6 bases, with 23 bases between the two germline ends. DNA of the CDR3: TGTGCCAGTAGTCAAAGACCAATTCTTCTAGAATCCAATGAGCAGTTCTTC. This gives the protein CASSQRPILLESNEQFF.

This chain connects TRBV6-2 or TRBV6-3 to TRBJ1-5, with 9 bases that match TRBD1. The length of the CDR3 is 18 residues. J gave up 3 bases and V 0 bases, and 9 bases lay outside the gene matches. Germline CDR1 reads MNHEY; CDR2 reads SVGEGT. The CDR3 loop is CASSYSIWGQGHNQPQHF. The CDR3 region has the DNA TGTGCCAGCAGTTACTCGATATGGGGACAGGGCCACAATCAGCCCCAGCATTTT.

V is TRBV28 and J is TRBJ2-1, with D uncertain. The germline gives CDR1 MDHEN, CDR2 SYDVKM. The ends were cut back, 2 bases at V and 6 bases at J, with 5 bases in the middle. The CDR3 extends over 12 amino acids. The CDR3 loop reads CASSLRSNEQFF. The DNA of the CDR3 is TGTGCCAGCAGTTTACGTTCCAATGAGCAGTTCTTC.

The chain joins TRBV7-9 to TRBJ2-7; 10 nucleotides match TRBD1. Germline CDR1 is SEHNR and CDR2 is FQNEAQ (reference sequence). V shed 0 bases and J 2 bases; nucleotides not matched to a gene: 4. The CDR3 length is 16 residues. The CDR3 protein is CASSLATGTGAYEQYF. CDR3 nucleotide sequence: TGTGCCAGCAGCTTAGCGACCGGGACAGGGGCCTACGAGCAGTACTTC.

This clone appeared a single time. V and J are TRBV5-1 and TRBJ1-2; D is ambiguous. The V end was cut by 6 bases, the J end by 0 bases, with 15 bases between. Per germline, CDR1 SGHRS and CDR2 YFSETQ. The CDR3 contains 15 residues. The CDR3 sequence is CASTARADANYGYTF. The CDR3 DNA is TGCGCCAGCACCGCGCGGGCAGATGCTAACTATGGCTACACCTTC.

The chain combines TRBV19 with TRBJ1-5; 12 bases line up with TRBD1. This CDR3 is 16 amino acids long. Germline V lookup: CDR1 LNHDA, CDR2 SQIVND (reference sequence). V gave up 4 bases and J gave up 7 bases; unmatched junction bases: 8. The CDR3 DNA follows: TGTGCCAGTAGTAGCCGGGACAGGGGGCTTTGGCAGCCCCAGCATTTT. This encodes CASSSRDRGLWQPQHF.

This chain joins TRBV2 and TRBJ1-1; 8 bases match TRBD1. The J segment lost 0 bases and the V segment lost 7 bases, leaving 4 bases of the junction unmatched. Germline CDR1 is SNHLY and CDR2 is FYNNEI. This CDR3 spans 14 amino acids. CDR3 in DNA: TGTGCCAGCAATCAGGGGGCCTTGAACACTGAAGCTTTCTTT. This sequence encodes CASNQGALNTEAFF.

This sequence joins TRBV28 and TRBJ2-7; maybe TRBD2 (6 bases). The CDR3 is 14 amino acids. Germline values: CDR1 MDHEN, CDR2 SYDVKM. V was trimmed by 6 bases and J by 5 bases, leaving 17 bases between them. The CDR3 is CASRTTSSFHEQYF. The DNA of the CDR3 is TGTGCCAGCAGAACAACTAGCAGCTTCCACGAGCAGTACTTC.

This chain uses TRBV28 with TRBJ2-5; D is undetermined. The germline CDR1 and CDR2 sequences are MDHEN and SYDVKM. The CDR3 has 12 residues. The V gene lost 5 bases and the J gene lost 5 bases, with 9 bases spanning the gap. This CDR3 reads CASSVTRETQYF. The CDR3 nucleotides are TGTGCCAGCAGTGTCACTCGGGAGACCCAGTACTTC.

The genes are TRBV6-5 and TRBJ2-7, with 9 bases lining up with TRBD2. The CDR3 has 15 residues. V gave up 5 bases and J gave up 2 bases; unmatched junction bases: 7. The germline V gene encodes CDR1 MNHEY and CDR2 SVGAGI. The CDR3 spells CASSNPTSGAYEQYF. The CDR3 DNA sequence: TGTGCCAGCAGTAACCCGACTAGCGGCGCCTACGAGCAGTACTTC.

The V and J genes are TRBV30 and TRBJ1-3; D unresolved. V lost 2 bases and J 0 bases, leaving 17 bases between the germline ends. The germline gives CDR1 GTSNPN, CDR2 SVGIG (reference sequence). This CDR3 is 17 amino acids long. CDR3 sequence: CAWSIQPEAPSGNTIYF. In DNA form, the CDR3 reads TGTGCCTGGAGTATACAACCCGAGGCTCCCTCTGGAAACACCATATATTTT.

This chain joins TRBV9 and TRBJ2-1; TRBD2 agrees at 14 bases. The trim removed 4 bases at V and 2 bases at J, leaving 11 bases unmatched. The germline V gene has CDR1 SGDLS and CDR2 YYNGEE. The CDR3 covers 19 residues. CDR3 bases: TGTGCCAGCAGCTTCCGACTAGCGGGGGGGCCAAGAACCTACAATGAGCAGTTCTTC. Translation gives CASSFRLAGGPRTYNEQFF.

The J gene is TRBJ1-3, the V gene TRBV28, with D uncertain. The V and J ends lost 11 bases and 4 bases respectively, with 9 bases between them. CDR1 and CDR2 from the germline V gene are MDHEN and SYDVKM. The CDR3 is made up of 11 amino acids. In nucleotides, the CDR3 is TGTGCCTCAGAGGGAGGAAACACCATATATTTT. Translation gives CASEGGNTIYF.

The genes are TRBV10-3 and TRBJ2-1, with D uncertain. V gave up 7 bases and J gave up 0 bases, with 10 bases separating them. Germline loops: CDR1 ENHRY, CDR2 SYGVKD. The CDR3 spans 14 residues. The CDR3 protein is CAIMGASSYNEQFF. The CDR3 nucleotides read TGTGCCATCATGGGTGCTAGCTCCTACAATGAGCAGTTCTTC.